The entry below gives a single T cell receptor (beta chain) sequence along with its context. The target antigen is unknown. Vbeta (60) and Jbeta (13) primers were used in the PCR. The protocol was immunoSEQ multiplex PCR, while the TCRdb copy is restricted to in-frame clones and leaves out a portion. The sample carries 95,000 to 150,000 clones, around 84% recorded once. Per the germline V gene, CDR1 is SGHDN and CDR2 is FVKESK. The germline V and J ends were trimmed by 4 bases and 7 bases, with 10 bases remaining between them. The CDR3 has 13 amino acids. This entry comes from a study of cytomegalovirus exposure and HLA in healthy donors. Overall study context: An analysis done earlier identified 100 million to 140 million unique TCR beta sequences from approximately 170 million T cells. Among the roughly 370 genotyped donors, 81% were placed in the Caucasian-associated ancestry cluster. Points from the study as a whole: Some V segments, including TRBV6-2 and TRBV6-3, were excluded as indistinguishable.

This receptor was identified in a woman aged 35 to 49 in good health and CMV-seronegative. The rearrangement links TRBV14 to TRBJ1-4; D may be TRBD1 (5 bases). The specimen was PBMCs. The CDR3 DNA reads as TGTGCCAGCAGCCGGGGGGAGCTTGAAAAACTGTTTTTT. Translated, it gives CASSRGELEKLFF.